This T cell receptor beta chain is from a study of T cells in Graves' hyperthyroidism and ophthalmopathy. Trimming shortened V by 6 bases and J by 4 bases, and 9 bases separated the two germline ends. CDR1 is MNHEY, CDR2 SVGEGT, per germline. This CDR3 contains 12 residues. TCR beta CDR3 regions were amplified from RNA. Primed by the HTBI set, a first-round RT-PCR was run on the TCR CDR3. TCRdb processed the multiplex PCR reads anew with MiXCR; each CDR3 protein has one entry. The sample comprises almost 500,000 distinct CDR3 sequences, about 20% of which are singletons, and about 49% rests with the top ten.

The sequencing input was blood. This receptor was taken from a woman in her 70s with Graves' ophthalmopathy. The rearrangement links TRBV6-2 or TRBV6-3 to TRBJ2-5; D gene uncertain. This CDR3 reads CASRAGRETQYF. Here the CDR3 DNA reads TGTGCCAGCAGGGCTGGTAGAGAGACCCAGTACTTC.